One sample yielded the 24 T cell receptor beta chains listed below, sequenced in a study of CD8+CD57+ T cells in acquired aplastic anemia. Template material for TCR beta VDJ and CDR3 profiling consisted of genomic DNA. MiXCR, applied by TCRdb to the reads, yields one record per CDR3 protein. Altogether 200,000 to 250,000 distinct CDR3 sequences are present, over 60% being singletons, with the ten largest covering 29%. The sequencing input was sorted CD4+, CD8+, or CD8+CD57+ T cells (not recorded which) from PBMCs. The source of these receptors is a human donor in good health.

This clonotype was seen many times. The chain uses TRBV2 and TRBJ1-2, with 8 bases matching TRBD1. V trimming: 3 bases; J trimming: 2 bases; junction bases outside the gene matches: 5. The CDR3 length is 15 residues. CDR1 and CDR2 (germline): SNHLY, FYNNEI. The CDR3 spells CASSERQGLNYGYTF. CDR3 nucleotides: TGTGCCAGCAGTGAGAGACAGGGGCTAAACTATGGCTACACCTTC.

The chain is built from TRBV7-2 and TRBJ2-2; maybe TRBD1 (5 bases). The CDR3 sequence is 14 residues long. Germline CDR1 is SGHTA and CDR2 is FQGNSA. Trimming shortened V by 4 bases and J by 7 bases, and 13 bases separated the two germline ends. DNA of the CDR3: TGTGCCAGCAGCTCCAACAGGAAGGACGGGGAGCTGTTTTTT. This codes for CASSSNRKDGELFF.

Only a few counts were recorded for this clonotype. J is TRBJ2-2 and V is TRBV27; possible D gene TRBD1, 6 bases. V was cut by 7 bases and J by 6 bases, with 18 bases left in between. The germline V gene encodes CDR1 MNHEY and CDR2 SMNVEV (reference sequence). The CDR3 length is 15 residues. DNA for the CDR3: TGTGCCAGCAACCCCGGGACATATGCCGCCGGGGAGCTGTTTTTT. Protein product: CASNPGTYAAGELFF.

The chain uses TRBV6-5 and TRBJ2-1, with 8 bases aligning to TRBD1. CDR1 is MNHEY, CDR2 SVGAGI, per germline. This CDR3 has 14 residues. After removal of 4 bases from V and 5 bases from J, the junction contained 4 bases not matched to a gene. The CDR3, as DNA: TGTGCCAGCAGTTTATACAGGGGGAACAATGAGCAGTTCTTC. It specifies CASSLYRGNNEQFF.

The rearrangement joins TRBV6-2 or TRBV6-3 to TRBJ1-1, with D hard to call. The germline V gene has CDR1 MNHEY and CDR2 SVGEGT. Trimming removed 5 bases from V and 1 base from J, with 8 bases in between. The CDR3 consists of 13 residues. This CDR3 reads CASSPAENTEAFF. In nucleotides, the CDR3 is TGTGCCAGCAGTCCCGCAGAGAACACTGAAGCTTTCTTT.

The chain is built from TRBV9 and TRBJ2-2, with D uncertain. From germline, CDR1 is SGDLS and CDR2 YYNGEE. V was clipped by 6 bases and J by 0 bases, with 6 bases between them. The CDR3 is 13 amino acids. The CDR3 reads CASMRANTGELFF. CDR3 in DNA: TGTGCCAGCATGCGCGCGAACACCGGGGAGCTGTTTTTT.

At least ten counts were recorded for this clonotype. The J gene is TRBJ2-2, the V gene TRBV6-5; 10 nucleotides agree with TRBD1. The CDR3 has 16 amino acids. The germline CDR1 and CDR2 sequences are MNHEY and SVGAGI. Germline trimming cut 6 bases from V and 3 bases from J; bases unmatched to any gene: 7. The CDR3: CASRGPGTGDTGELFF. The CDR3 DNA sequence: TGTGCCAGCAGGGGTCCCGGGACAGGGGACACCGGGGAGCTGTTTTTT.

Here the CDR3 reads CSASYPAATYGADEKLFF. As DNA, the CDR3 is TGCAGTGCTAGTTATCCAGCCGCGACTTACGGGGCTGATGAAAAACTGTTTTTT. The rearrangement links TRBV20-1 to TRBJ1-4, with a possible D match to TRBD1 (5 bases). The CDR3 extends over 18 amino acids. Germline CDR1 is DFQATT and CDR2 is SNEGSKA (reference sequence). Trimming left V 3 bases short and J 6 bases short, with 26 bases between.

With regard to this clonotype: A much larger clone differs by one base, so this may be a read error. This is likely a read error, given that the CDR3 carries no conserved phenylalanine or tryptophan at its end. The chain uses TRBV4-1 and TRBJ1-2; tentative D call: TRBD1 (5 bases). This CDR3 is built from 11 residues. The germline CDR1 and CDR2 sequences are MGHRA and YSYEKL. V lost 4 bases to trimming and J lost 5 bases, with 5 bases between them. The CDR3: CASSPGYGYTL. The CDR3 DNA reads as TGCGCCAGCAGCCCAGGGTATGGCTACACCCTC.

In DNA form, the CDR3 reads TGCAGTGCTACCGGACTAGCGGCAGGTGGAGGCACAGATACGCAGTACTTC. This translates into CSATGLAAGGGTDTQYF. This chain links TRBV20-1 with TRBJ2-7; 10 bases line up with TRBD2. The V and J ends lost 4 bases and 9 bases, in that order; junction bases with no gene match: 21. The CDR3 has 17 amino acids. Looked up from germline, CDR1 is DFQATT and CDR2 is SNEGSKA (reference sequence).

Concerning this clonotype itself: Without the conserved terminal phenylalanine or tryptophan, this CDR3 likely stems from a read error. Written as DNA, the CDR3 is TGCGCCAGCAGCACGACAGGGCCCCTCCTCCTCGAGCAGTACCTC. Amino acid sequence: CASSTTGPLLLEQYL. The rearrangement links TRBV5-1 to TRBJ2-7; 7 nucleotides match TRBD1. The germline V gene encodes CDR1 SGHRS and CDR2 YFSETQ. This CDR3 region has 15 residues. V was pared by 4 bases and J by 6 bases, with 13 bases of the junction left unmatched.

This clonotype was detected a few times. The chain joins TRBV7-9 to TRBJ2-5; 7 bases are a match to TRBD2. V trimming: 8 bases; J trimming: 5 bases; junction bases outside the gene matches: 5. Germline V lookup: CDR1 SEHNR, CDR2 FQNEAQ (reference sequence). There are 12 residues in the CDR3. The CDR3, as DNA: TGTGCCAGCGGGGACTATCGGGAGACCCAGTACTTC. Amino acids: CASGDYRETQYF.

V and J are TRBV7-2 and TRBJ1-3; D gene ambiguous. The CDR3 runs 15 residues. V was shortened by 5 bases and J by 0 bases, with 11 bases between the two germline ends. Per the germline V gene, CDR1 is SGHTA and CDR2 is FQGNSA. Here the CDR3 reads CASSGRQSSGNTIYF. Here the CDR3 DNA reads TGTGCCAGCAGCGGACGACAAAGCTCTGGAAACACCATATATTTT. Looking up the rest from reference TRBV7-2 and TRBJ1-3 gives the full variable domain: GAGVSQSPSNKVTEKGKDVELRCDPISGHTALYWYRQSLGQGLEFLIYFQGNSAPDKSGLPSDRFSAERTGGSVSTLTIQRTQQEDSAVYLCASSGRQSSGNTIYFGEGSWLTVV.

The sample holds one count of this clonotype. V usage is TRBV6-4 and J usage is TRBJ1-4, with D perhaps matching TRBD1 (6 bases). This CDR3 region has 14 residues. Germline V lookup: CDR1 MRHNA, CDR2 SNTAGT. The V end lost 6 bases, the J end lost 8 bases, and 16 bases lay between the germline ends. This CDR3 is CASSEQGLGEKLFF. CDR3 bases: TGTGCCAGCAGCGAACAGGGTTTGGGGGAAAAACTGTTTTTT.

The chain couples TRBV7-8 to TRBJ2-7, with TRBD2 identical over 10 bases. After removal of 6 bases from V and 4 bases from J, the junction contained 12 bases not matched to a gene. CDR1 is SGHVS, CDR2 FQNEAQ, per germline. The CDR3 sequence is 16 residues long. DNA for the CDR3: TGTGCCAGCAGTTACTCGATAGCGGGGGGCGGGTACGAGCAGTACTTC. Translating gives CASSYSIAGGGYEQYF. Together with reference TRBV7-8 and TRBJ2-7, the CDR3 gives the full variable domain: GAGVSQSPRYKVAKRGQDVALRCDPISGHVSLFWYQQALGQGPEFLTYFQNEAQLDKSGLPSDRFFAERPEGSVSTLKIQRTQQEDSAVYLCASSYSIAGGGYEQYFGPGTRLTVT.

This clonotype was picked up one time. This chain links TRBV4-3 with TRBJ1-1; a possible D gene is TRBD1 (5 bases). Trimming removed 5 bases at V and 1 base at J, with 38 bases between. Germline assignment: CDR1 LGHNA and CDR2 YSLEER. The CDR3 has 23 amino acids. The CDR3: CASSDSGIHSYNEQTDANTEAFF. DNA for the CDR3: TGCGCCAGCAGCGATTCGGGGATACACTCCTACAATGAGCAGACAGATGCGAACACTGAAGCTTTCTTT.

The rearrangement links TRBV5-1 to TRBJ2-3; D assignment may be TRBD1 or TRBD2 (6 bases each). The V end lost 1 base, the J end lost 3 bases, and 12 bases lay between the germline ends. The CDR3 runs 15 residues. In germline, CDR1 is SGHRS, CDR2 YFSETQ. CDR3 DNA sequence: TGCGCCAGCAGCTTGTCAGGGGAGGTGACAGATACGCAGTATTTT. Translating it yields CASSLSGEVTDTQYF.

A remark on this clonotype: A much larger clone sits a single nucleotide away, making a read error possible. The chain has TRBV4-1 and TRBJ2-1; TRBD1 might be the D (5 bases). Trimming stripped 1 base from V and 9 bases from J, with 16 bases between. CDR1 and CDR2 (germline): MGHRA, YSYEKL. The length of the CDR3 is 15 residues. The CDR3 bases are TGCGCCAGCAGCCAAGCTCCAGGGTCATGGAGTGAGCAGTTCTTC. Translating gives CASSQAPGSWSEQFF.

V and J are TRBV2 and TRBJ2-1; 7 nucleotides align to TRBD2. The CDR3 has 16 residues. CDR1 and CDR2 from the germline V gene are SNHLY and FYNNEI. J was trimmed by 6 bases and V by 5 bases; bases with no gene match: 13. DNA of the CDR3: TGTGCCAGCAGTCCGGAAAGGTCTAGCGGCGGCAATGAGCAGTTCTTC. Residues: CASSPERSSGGNEQFF.

The rearrangement links TRBV24-1 to TRBJ2-2; tentatively, D is TRBD1 or TRBD2 (5 bases each). Trimming stripped 3 bases from V and 2 bases from J, with 6 bases between. This CDR3 spans 14 amino acids. CDR1 and CDR2 (germline): KGHDR, SFDVKD. CDR3 in amino acids: CATSDGGNTGELFF. In DNA form, the CDR3 reads TGTGCCACCAGTGATGGGGGAAACACCGGGGAGCTGTTTTTT.

The chain uses TRBV11-2 and TRBJ2-2; D tentatively fits TRBD1 or TRBD2 (5 bases each). The CDR3 is 12 amino acids. Germline lookup yields CDR1 SGHAT and CDR2 FQNNGV. Trimming left V 11 bases short and J 7 bases short, with 14 bases between. CDR3 residues: CAVVGGSGELFF. DNA of the CDR3: TGTGCCGTAGTTGGGGGAAGCGGGGAGCTGTTTTTT.

This clonotype showed up just a few times. CDR3 in amino acids: CASSERSTRREAFF. The CDR3 bases are TGTGCCAGCAGTGAACGCAGCACCAGGCGTGAAGCTTTCTTT. The chain is built from TRBV2 and TRBJ1-1; D remains ambiguous. Germline CDR1 SNHLY, CDR2 FYNNEI. Trimming pared 2 bases from V and 7 bases from J, leaving 14 bases between. The CDR3 spans 14 residues.

The V call is TRBV19, the J call TRBJ1-5, with D unclear. Germline values: CDR1 LNHDA, CDR2 SQIVND (reference sequence). The V end lost 5 bases, the J end lost 0 bases, and 8 bases lay between the germline ends. The CDR3 contains 14 residues. The CDR3 region is CASSSDNSNQPQHF. The CDR3 DNA follows: TGTGCCAGTAGTTCAGACAATAGCAATCAGCCCCAGCATTTT. Looking up the rest from reference TRBV19 and TRBJ1-5 gives the full variable domain: DGGITQSPKYLFRKEGQNVTLSCEQNLNHDAMYWYRQDPGQGLRLIYYSQIVNDFQKGDIAEGYSVSREKKESFPLTVTSAQKNPTAFYLCASSSDNSNQPQHFGDGTRLSIL.

This clonotype was seen many times. The rearrangement links TRBV27 to TRBJ2-1, with 7 bases fitting TRBD2. This CDR3 has 12 residues. Germline loops: CDR1 MNHEY, CDR2 SMNVEV (reference sequence). After removal of 2 bases from V and 8 bases from J, the junction contained 0 bases not matched to a gene. DNA for the CDR3: TGTGCCAGCAGTTTAGCGGGAGATGAGCAGTTCTTC. Translating it yields CASSLAGDEQFF.